In its sample, the clone carrying this TCR beta chain was seen many times. The antigen remains undetermined. Constant-segment primers were used for 5'RACE, and the resulting TCR alpha and TCR beta cDNA libraries carried sample barcodes and UMIs. TCRdb called the 5' RACE reads again in MiXCR, with one record for every CDR3 protein. The data contain around 340,000 distinct CDR3 sequences, roughly an eighth of them singletons. These data are taken from a study of T-cell memory formation after mild COVID-19. Study-level findings and limits: Shrinking CD4+ clones resided mostly in CM and EM, and CD8+ ones in EMRA.

The CDR3 loop spans 15 amino acids. Germline V gene lookup returns CDR1 MNHEY and CDR2 SVGAGI. V lost 5 bases to trimming and J lost 1 base; unmatched junction nucleotides: 1. The specimen sequenced was PBMCs or a T cell subset sorted from them (not recorded which). This chain links TRBV6-5 with TRBJ2-3, with TRBD2 identical over 12 bases. The receptor's source is a man between 18 and 35 years old who had mild COVID-19 (a few samples of this study predate the infection). Cell type and time point are not known. The CDR3 DNA reads TGTGCCAGCAGTAGACTAGCGGGGGGCACAGATACGCAGTATTTT. Encoded protein: CASSRLAGGTDTQYF.